Each of the 11 T cell receptor beta chains below was sequenced from the same sample in a study of shared clonotypes between healthy human individuals. The protocol was immunoSEQ multiplex PCR, while the TCRdb copy is restricted to in-frame clones and leaves out a portion. The top ten clones hold 10% of a sample with some 350,000 clones, roughly 70% of them seen once. The sample taken for sequencing was memory CD4+ T cells sorted from blood. Documented subset: CD45RA-negative fraction. The receptors shown here come from a man under 40 in good health.

The CDR3: CASSRRGTSTDTQYF. In DNA form, the CDR3 reads TGTGCCAGCAGCCGTCGGGGAACTAGCACAGATACGCAGTATTTT. The chain recombines TRBV7-2 with TRBJ2-3, with D possibly TRBD2 on 5 matching bases. CDR3 length: 15 residues. V dropped 5 bases and J dropped 0 bases, with 12 bases sitting between them. Germline loops: CDR1 SGHTA, CDR2 FQGNSA. The whole variable domain, remainder taken from reference TRBV7-2 and TRBJ2-3, is GAGVSQSPSNKVTEKGKDVELRCDPISGHTALYWYRQSLGQGLEFLIYFQGNSAPDKSGLPSDRFSAERTGGSVSTLTIQRTQQEDSAVYLCASSRRGTSTDTQYFGPGTRLTVL.

The CDR3 region is CASAAAGGNPLDNEQFF. The CDR3 coding sequence is TGCGCCTCGGCCGCCGCTGGTGGGAACCCTTTGGATAATGAGCAGTTCTTC. This sequence joins TRBV10-1 and TRBJ2-1; D unclear. The length of the CDR3 is 17 residues. Germline lookup yields CDR1 WNHNN and CDR2 SYGVQD (reference sequence). V was clipped by 11 bases and J by 7 bases, with 30 bases between them.

The chain uses TRBV4-3 and TRBJ2-7, with a weak D call TRBD2 (5 bases). The germline CDR1 and CDR2 sequences are LGHNA and YSLEER. The length of the CDR3 is 14 residues. Trimming pared 4 bases from V and 4 bases from J, leaving 14 bases between. The CDR3 DNA is TGCGCCAGCAGCCGCCAATACGGGATTTACGAGCAGTACTTC. This codes for CASSRQYGIYEQYF.

The genes are TRBV5-5 and TRBJ1-6; a possible D gene is TRBD1 (5 bases). The CDR3 has 13 residues. V lost 6 bases and J lost 9, with 13 bases in between. Germline lookup yields CDR1 SGHKS and CDR2 YYEKEE (reference sequence). CDR3 coding DNA: TGTGCCAGCAACCGGACATCCGTTTCACCCCTCCACTTT. It specifies CASNRTSVSPLHF.

The sample holds many counts of this clone. The J gene is TRBJ1-5, the V gene TRBV11-2; D might be TRBD1 (6 bases). Germline V gives CDR1 SGHAT, CDR2 FQNNGV. The CDR3 is made up of 13 amino acids. The V end lost 0 bases, the J end lost 9 bases, and 9 bases lay between the germline ends. As DNA, the CDR3 is TGTGCCAGCAGCTTAGAACAGACAGGGCCCCAGCATTTT. Protein: CASSLEQTGPQHF.

This clone was seen a few times. The V call is TRBV27, the J call TRBJ1-4; no clear D gene. The CDR3 runs 13 residues. The V end was cut by 10 bases, the J end by 3 bases, with 12 bases between. Germline-derived CDR1 and CDR2 are MNHEY and SMNVEV (reference sequence). CDR3 bases: TGTGCCACAAGAGGCGGATCTAATGAAAAACTGTTTTTT. This encodes CATRGGSNEKLFF.

The chain links TRBV7-2 to TRBJ2-5; TRBD1 agrees at 7 bases. The V and J ends lost 5 bases and 1 base, in that order; junction bases with no gene match: 10. The CDR3 runs 16 residues. The germline V gene has CDR1 SGHTA and CDR2 FQGNSA. Written as DNA, the CDR3 is TGTGCCAGCAGCGCCTCGGTAGGGACAGTCCAAGAGACCCAGTACTTC. Translation gives CASSASVGTVQETQYF.

In DNA, the CDR3 is TGTGCCAGCTCACCAATGTCGGGGACCCAGCCCCAGCATTTT. Protein product: CASSPMSGTQPQHF. The chain joins TRBV18 to TRBJ1-5; tentatively, D is TRBD1 (5 bases). This CDR3 region has 14 residues. V gave up 2 bases and J gave up 7 bases, with 12 bases separating them. The germline V gene encodes CDR1 KGHSH and CDR2 LQKENI. Full variable domain (missing parts from reference TRBV18 and TRBJ1-5): NAGVMQNPRHLVRRRGQEARLRCSPMKGHSHVYWYRQLPEEGLKFMVYLQKENIIDESGMPKERFSAEFPKEGPSILRIQQVVRGDSAAYFCASSPMSGTQPQHFGDGTRLSIL.

The genes are TRBV4-1 and TRBJ1-4; no clear D. Trimming stripped 3 bases from V and 0 bases from J, with 8 bases between. CDR3 size: 15 residues. Germline CDR1 is MGHRA and CDR2 is YSYEKL. CDR3 nucleotide sequence: TGCGCCAGCAGCCACAAGTCAGCAACTAATGAAAAACTGTTTTTT. Translation gives CASSHKSATNEKLFF.

The chain recombines TRBV7-3 with TRBJ1-6, with TRBD1 identical over 7 bases. The CDR3 loop spans 14 amino acids. V shed 5 bases and J 8 bases; nucleotides not matched to a gene: 6. In germline, CDR1 is SGHTA, CDR2 FQGTGA. Written as DNA, the CDR3 is TGTGCCAGCAGCCTGACAGGGATCGATTCACCCCTCCACTTT. This codes for CASSLTGIDSPLHF.

This chain joins TRBV7-9 and TRBJ2-5; no firm D call. This CDR3 has 14 residues. Germline CDR1 is SEHNR and CDR2 is FQNEAQ (reference sequence). The ends were cut back, 1 base at V and 1 base at J, with 7 bases in the middle. This chain's CDR3 is CASSLVLSQETQYF. CDR3 sequence (DNA): TGTGCCAGCAGCTTAGTTCTGAGCCAAGAGACCCAGTACTTC. Full variable domain (rest looked up from reference TRBV7-9 and TRBJ2-5): DTGVSQNPRHKITKRGQNVTFRCDPISEHNRLYWYRQTLGQGPEFLTYFQNEAQLEKSRLLSDRFSAERPKGSFSTLEIQRTEQGDSAMYLCASSLVLSQETQYFGPGTRLLVL.